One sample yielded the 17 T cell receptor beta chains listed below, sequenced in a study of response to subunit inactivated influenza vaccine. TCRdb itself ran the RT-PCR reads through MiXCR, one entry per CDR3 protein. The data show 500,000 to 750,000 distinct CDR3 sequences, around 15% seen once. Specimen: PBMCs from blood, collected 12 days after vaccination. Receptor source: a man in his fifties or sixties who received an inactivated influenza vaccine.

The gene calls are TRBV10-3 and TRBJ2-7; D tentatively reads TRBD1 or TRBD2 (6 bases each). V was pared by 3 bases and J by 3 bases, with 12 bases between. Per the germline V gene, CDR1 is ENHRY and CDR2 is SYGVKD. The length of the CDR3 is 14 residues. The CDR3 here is CAISDGGLDYEQYF. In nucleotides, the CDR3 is TGTGCCATCAGTGATGGGGGGCTCGACTACGAGCAGTACTTC.

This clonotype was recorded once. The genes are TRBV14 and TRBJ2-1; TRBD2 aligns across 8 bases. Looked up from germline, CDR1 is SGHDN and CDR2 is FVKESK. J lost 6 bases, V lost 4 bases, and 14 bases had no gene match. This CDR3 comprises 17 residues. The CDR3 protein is CASSPGLVLAAPNEQFF. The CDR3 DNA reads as TGTGCCAGCAGCCCAGGACTGGTACTAGCGGCCCCCAATGAGCAGTTCTTC.

The CDR3 DNA follows: TGTGCCATCAGTGAGTCGATGGCTAGCGGGCGGGAGACCCAGTACTTC. It encodes CAISESMASGRETQYF. This chain connects TRBV10-3 to TRBJ2-5, with TRBD2 identical over 8 bases. CDR3 length: 16 amino acids. Germline CDR1 ENHRY, CDR2 SYGVKD. V gave up 0 bases and J gave up 5 bases; unmatched junction bases: 8.

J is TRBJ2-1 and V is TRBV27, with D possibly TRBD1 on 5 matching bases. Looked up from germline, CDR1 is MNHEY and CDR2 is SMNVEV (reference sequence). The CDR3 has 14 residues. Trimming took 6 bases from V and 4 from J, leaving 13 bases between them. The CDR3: CASRETDKYNEQFF. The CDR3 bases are TGTGCCAGCAGGGAGACAGATAAGTACAATGAGCAGTTCTTC.

Here the CDR3 reads CASISDGGSETQYF. CDR3 in DNA: TGTGCCAGCATATCTGACGGGGGATCAGAGACCCAGTACTTC. V and J are TRBV2 and TRBJ2-5; the D gene is possibly TRBD2 (6 bases). CDR3 length equals 14 residues. The V end lost 7 bases, the J end lost 4 bases, and 16 bases lay between the germline ends. Germline CDR1 and CDR2: SNHLY and FYNNEI.

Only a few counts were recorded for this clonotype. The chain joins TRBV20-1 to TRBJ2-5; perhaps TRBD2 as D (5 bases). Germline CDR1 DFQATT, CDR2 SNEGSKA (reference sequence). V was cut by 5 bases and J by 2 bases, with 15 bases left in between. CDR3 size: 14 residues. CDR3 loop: CSARDGRTQETQYF. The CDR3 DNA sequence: TGCAGTGCTCGGGATGGGCGGACGCAAGAGACCCAGTACTTC.

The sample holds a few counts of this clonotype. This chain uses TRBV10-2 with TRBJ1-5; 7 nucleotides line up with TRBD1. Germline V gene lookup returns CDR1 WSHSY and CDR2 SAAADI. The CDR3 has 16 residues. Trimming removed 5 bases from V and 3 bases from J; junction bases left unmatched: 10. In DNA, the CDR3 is TGCGCCAGCAGTTCCGGGACAGCTATAGACAATCAGCCCCAGCATTTT. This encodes CASSSGTAIDNQPQHF.

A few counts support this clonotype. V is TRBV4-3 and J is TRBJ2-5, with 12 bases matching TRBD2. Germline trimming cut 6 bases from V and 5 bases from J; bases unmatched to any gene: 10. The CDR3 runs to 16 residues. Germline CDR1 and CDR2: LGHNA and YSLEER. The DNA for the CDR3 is TGCGCCAGCAGTCGACTAGCGGGGGTCCTGGGGGAGACCCAGTACTTC. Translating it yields CASSRLAGVLGETQYF.

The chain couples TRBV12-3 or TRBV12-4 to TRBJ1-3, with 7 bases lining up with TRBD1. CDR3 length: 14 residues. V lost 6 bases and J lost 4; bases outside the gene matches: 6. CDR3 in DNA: TGTGCCAGCAGACCGGGACAGTGGGGAAACACCATATATTTT. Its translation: CASRPGQWGNTIYF.

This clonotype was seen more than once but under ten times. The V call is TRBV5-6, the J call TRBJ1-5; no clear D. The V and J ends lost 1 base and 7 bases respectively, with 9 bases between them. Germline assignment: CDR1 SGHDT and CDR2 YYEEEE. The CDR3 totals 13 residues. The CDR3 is CASSLNGGQPQHF. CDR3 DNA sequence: TGTGCCAGCAGCTTGAATGGAGGGCAGCCCCAGCATTTT.

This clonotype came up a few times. The CDR3 DNA reads TGCGCCAGCAGCCAGTTACAGGGGGCCCTGGATGAGCAGTTCTTC. Translation gives CASSQLQGALDEQFF. The chain employs TRBV4-1 and TRBJ2-1, with 9 positions matching TRBD1. The CDR3 loop spans 15 amino acids. Trimming took 3 bases from V and 8 from J; bases not matched to a gene: 8. In germline, CDR1 is MGHRA, CDR2 YSYEKL.

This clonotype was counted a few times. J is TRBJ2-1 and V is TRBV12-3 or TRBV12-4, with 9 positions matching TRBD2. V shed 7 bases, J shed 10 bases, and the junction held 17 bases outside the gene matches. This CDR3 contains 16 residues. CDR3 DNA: TGTGCCAGCACCTCCCTGGGGCGGGGGGGAATCTGGGAGCAGTTCTTC. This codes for CASTSLGRGGIWEQFF.

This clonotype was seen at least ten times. CDR3 protein: CASSWSFPQGRGWNEQFF. CDR3 coding DNA: TGTGCCAGCAGCTGGAGCTTTCCACAGGGAAGAGGCTGGAATGAGCAGTTCTTC. The chain links TRBV5-6 to TRBJ2-1; a possible D gene is TRBD1 (6 bases). The CDR3 is 18 residues long. Germline V gene sequence: CDR1 SGHDT, CDR2 YYEEEE. V dropped 3 bases and J dropped 7 bases, with 26 bases sitting between them.

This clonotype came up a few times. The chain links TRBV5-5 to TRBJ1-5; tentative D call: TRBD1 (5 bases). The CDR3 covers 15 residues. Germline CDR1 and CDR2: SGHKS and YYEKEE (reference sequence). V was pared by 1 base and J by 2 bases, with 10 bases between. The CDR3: CASSLYGAGNQPQHF. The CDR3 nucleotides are TGTGCCAGCAGCTTGTATGGGGCAGGCAATCAGCCCCAGCATTTT.

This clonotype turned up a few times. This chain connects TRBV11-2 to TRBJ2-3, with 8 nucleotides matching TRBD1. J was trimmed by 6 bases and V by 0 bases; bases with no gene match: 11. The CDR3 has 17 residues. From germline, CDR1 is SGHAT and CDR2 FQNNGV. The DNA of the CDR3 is TGTGCCAGCAGCTTAGAACGTTCAGGGGGCGCATCCGATACGCAGTATTTT. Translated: CASSLERSGGASDTQYF.

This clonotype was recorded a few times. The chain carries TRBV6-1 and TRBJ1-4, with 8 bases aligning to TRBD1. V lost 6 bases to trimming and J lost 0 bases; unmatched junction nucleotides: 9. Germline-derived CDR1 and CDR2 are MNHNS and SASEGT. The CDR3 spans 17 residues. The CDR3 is CASSPGQGGATNEKLFF. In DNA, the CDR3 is TGTGCCAGCAGCCCCGGACAGGGTGGCGCAACTAATGAAAAACTGTTTTTT.

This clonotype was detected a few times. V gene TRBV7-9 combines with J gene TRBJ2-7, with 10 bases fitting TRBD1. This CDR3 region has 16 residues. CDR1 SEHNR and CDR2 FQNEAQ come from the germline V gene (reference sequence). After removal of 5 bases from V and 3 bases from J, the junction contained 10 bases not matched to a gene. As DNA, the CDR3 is TGTGCCAGCAGCGCAGGACCCCGGGACAGGGGCTACGAGCAGTACTTC. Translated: CASSAGPRDRGYEQYF.